These 2 T cell receptor beta chains were sequenced from one sample in a study of blood T cell repertoires in COVID-19. Sequenced by immunoSEQ multiplex PCR; TCRdb stores in-frame clones only, minus some. The table has 210,000 or so clones, roughly 80% seen once. Sequenced sample: peripheral blood. The receptors come from a human donor in a cohort sampled during active COVID-19.

The V gene is TRBV9, the J gene TRBJ2-2, with a weak D call TRBD1 (6 bases). The CDR3 totals 15 residues. From germline, CDR1 is SGDLS and CDR2 YYNGEE. V was cut by 4 bases and J by 4 bases, with 14 bases left in between. CDR3 DNA: TGTGCCAGCAGCAGGGGGTTGGGGGCCACCGGGGAGCTGTTTTTT. It specifies CASSRGLGATGELFF.

This chain connects TRBV18 to TRBJ1-5; 9 positions match TRBD1. Germline CDR1 reads KGHSH; CDR2 reads LQKENI. The CDR3 totals 16 residues. After removal of 2 bases from V and 3 bases from J, the junction contained 5 bases not matched to a gene. The CDR3 coding sequence is TGTGCCAGCTCACCAGCGACAGGGGGGACCAATCAGCCCCAGCATTTT. Translation: CASSPATGGTNQPQHF.